The present entry profiles one TCR beta chain with its context. Its antigen remains unknown. This sample is part of a study of T cell responses to AZD1222 COVID-19 vaccine. Study-wide results and caveats: Nearly half of the spike-specific TCRs reportedly recognize variant regions that carry no mutations.

Generated by immunoSEQ multiplex PCR, the TCRdb table keeps only in-frame clones and is missing some. Counted here are 95,000 to 130,000 clones, roughly 87% occurring once; the ten biggest clones make up 7.5%. This specimen consisted of peripheral blood, obtained on day 0 of AZD1222 vaccination. This receptor was taken from an adult in good health.

CDR3 sequence (DNA): TGTGCCAGCAGCTTAACACTCGGGACTTCCGTCTCCTACAATGAGCAGTTCTTC. It is translated as CASSLTLGTSVSYNEQFF. The chain links TRBV11-2 to TRBJ2-1, with TRBD2 as a possible D gene (6 bases). Germline V gene data show CDR1 as SGHAT and CDR2 as FQNNGV. The CDR3 extends over 18 amino acids. Deletions cut 2 bases from V and 0 bases from J, with 17 bases between.